A single sample is the source of the 32 T cell receptor beta chains below, sequenced in a study of T cells of healthy individuals. TCRdb passed the 5' RACE reads through MiXCR, listing each CDR3 protein once. The sample includes 53,000 or so distinct CDR3 sequences, roughly 14% of them seen just once. These receptor sequences come from a human donor in good health.

This clonotype was counted only a few times. The chain combines TRBV2 with TRBJ1-2; TRBD1 agrees at 9 bases. From germline, CDR1 is SNHLY and CDR2 FYNNEI. This CDR3 is built from 15 residues. J gave up 0 bases and V 5 bases, and 4 bases lay outside the gene matches. The CDR3 sequence is CASSRDRVSNYGYTF. As DNA, the CDR3 is TGTGCCAGCAGTCGGGACAGGGTGTCTAACTATGGCTACACCTTC.

This chain connects TRBV5-1 to TRBJ1-3, with D possibly matching TRBD1 (6 bases). The CDR3 is 15 residues long. CDR1 is SGHRS and CDR2 is YFSETQ in the germline V gene. The V end was cut by 1 base, the J end by 3 bases, with 11 bases between. The CDR3 region is CASSLRGGIGNTIYF. DNA of the CDR3: TGCGCCAGCAGCTTGAGAGGGGGGATTGGAAACACCATATATTTT.

The chain links TRBV4-3 to TRBJ2-3, with a tentative D call TRBD2 (6 bases). CDR1 is LGHNA and CDR2 is YSLEER in the germline V gene. The CDR3 is 15 residues long. V was trimmed by 0 bases and J by 5 bases, leaving 12 bases between them. CDR3 protein: CASSQDSGEGDTQYF. CDR3 in DNA: TGCGCCAGCAGCCAAGATTCGGGAGAGGGAGATACGCAGTATTTT.

This clonotype was observed a few times. The chain employs TRBV5-1 and TRBJ1-2; 7 bases are shared with TRBD1. V shed 2 bases and J 7 bases; nucleotides not matched to a gene: 8. The CDR3 is 14 residues long. Germline CDR1 is SGHRS and CDR2 is YFSETQ. CDR3 nucleotide sequence: TGCGCCAGCAGCTTTACAGGGGCCTCCGGTGGCTACACCTTC. This encodes CASSFTGASGGYTF.

In its sample, this clonotype was seen many times. The chain joins TRBV6-4 to TRBJ2-1; D is uncertain. This CDR3 is 15 amino acids long. V dropped 4 bases and J dropped 0 bases, with 10 bases sitting between them. Per germline, CDR1 MRHNA and CDR2 SNTAGT. CDR3 sequence (DNA): TGTGCCAGCAGTGGTACAGCAAACTCCTACAATGAGCAGTTCTTC. Its protein product is CASSGTANSYNEQFF.

The chain employs TRBV27 and TRBJ2-3, with D possibly being TRBD1 or TRBD2 (5 bases each). Germline assignment: CDR1 MNHEY and CDR2 SMNVEV (reference sequence). The CDR3 is 16 amino acids. Trimming stripped 0 bases from V and 3 bases from J, with 13 bases between. The chain's CDR3 is CASSLSTGRGTDTQYF. The DNA for the CDR3 is TGTGCCAGCAGTTTATCTACGGGGCGAGGAACAGATACGCAGTATTTT.

This clonotype was counted a few times. The chain is built from TRBV28 and TRBJ1-5, with 7 bases aligning to TRBD1. This CDR3 is built from 14 residues. CDR1 and CDR2 (germline): MDHEN, SYDVKM. V dropped 4 bases and J dropped 7; count of bases not matched to a gene: 7. Here the CDR3 reads CASSSPTGKQPQHF. The DNA for the CDR3 is TGTGCCAGCAGTTCCCCGACAGGGAAACAGCCCCAGCATTTT.

The chain couples TRBV18 to TRBJ1-2, with a tentative D call TRBD1 (5 bases). V was pared by 6 bases and J by 7 bases, with 21 bases between. The CDR3 runs to 15 residues. From germline, CDR1 is KGHSH and CDR2 LQKENI. The CDR3 region is CASSQSGEGKGGYTF. The CDR3 region has the DNA TGTGCCAGCTCGCAAAGCGGAGAGGGGAAGGGTGGCTACACCTTC.

This clonotype was seen many times. The V call is TRBV29-1, the J call TRBJ2-7; D is undetermined. The CDR3 is 11 residues long. The germline V gene has CDR1 SQVTM and CDR2 ANQGSEA. Trimming shortened V by 4 bases and J by 12 bases, and 16 bases separated the two germline ends. CDR3 sequence (DNA): TGCAGCGTTGGACCAGAGCAGCTTCGGTACTTC. This translates into CSVGPEQLRYF.

This clonotype has a handful of counts. The CDR3 nucleotides read TGTGCCAGCTCCGGAGAAACTGAAGCTTTCTTT. Amino acid sequence: CASSGETEAFF. The genes are TRBV18 and TRBJ1-1; D is unresolved. This CDR3 region has 11 residues. Germline V gene data show CDR1 as KGHSH and CDR2 as LQKENI. Trimming left V 6 bases short and J 5 bases short, with 7 bases between. The full variable domain, in which reference TRBV18 and TRBJ1-1 provide the parts outside the CDR3, is NAGVMQNPRHLVRRRGQEARLRCSPMKGHSHVYWYRQLPEEGLKFMVYLQKENIIDESGMPKERFSAEFPKEGPSILRIQQVVRGDSAAYFCASSGETEAFFGQGTRLTVV.

This clonotype turned up a few times. This chain connects TRBV20-1 to TRBJ2-4; D perhaps matches TRBD1 (5 bases). The CDR3 has 15 residues. Trimming removed 4 bases at V and 1 base at J, with 14 bases between. In germline, CDR1 is DFQATT, CDR2 SNEGSKA (reference sequence). In nucleotides, the CDR3 is TGCAGTGCTATCGAAGGGGCATGGGCCAAAAACATTCAGTACTTC. Its translation: CSAIEGAWAKNIQYF.

This clonotype turned up a few times. The CDR3 here is CASSSTSGRSTQYF. The CDR3 bases are TGTGCCAGCAGTTCGACTAGCGGGAGAAGTACGCAGTATTTT. V usage is TRBV12-3 or TRBV12-4 and J usage is TRBJ2-3, with 12 bases matching TRBD2. V was clipped by 4 bases and J by 8 bases; unmatched bases: 4. The CDR3 runs 14 residues.

This clonotype showed up many times. The genes are TRBV3-1 and TRBJ2-7, with 8 bases aligning to TRBD2. V lost 4 bases, J lost 6 bases, and 5 bases stayed unmatched. The CDR3 spans 13 residues. CDR1 and CDR2 from the germline V gene are LGHDT and YNNKEL (reference sequence). The CDR3: CASSPFAGGEQYF. CDR3 nucleotides: TGTGCCAGCAGCCCTTTTGCGGGGGGCGAGCAGTACTTC.

Turning to this clonotype: At one end, the junction sequence differs from germline, possibly due to a read error. The V gene is TRBV24-1, the J gene TRBJ2-5, with no clear D. The CDR3 contains 9 residues. Germline V lookup: CDR1 KGHDR, CDR2 SFDVKD. In DNA, the CDR3 is TGTGCATCAAGGACCCCCGCGCACTTC. Translated, it gives CASRTPAHF.

This clonotype was recorded a few times. The chain links TRBV20-1 to TRBJ1-4; D call uncertain. The germline V gene has CDR1 DFQATT and CDR2 SNEGSKA (reference sequence). V shed 4 bases and J shed 2 bases, with 8 bases lying between them. The CDR3 runs to 13 residues. CDR3 sequence reads: CSATDTTNEKLFF. The CDR3 DNA reads as TGCAGTGCTACAGACACGACTAATGAAAAACTGTTTTTT.

The sample holds many counts of this clonotype. V and J are TRBV7-6 and TRBJ1-1, with D perhaps TRBD1 (5 bases). Germline V CDR1 and CDR2: SGHVS, FNYEAQ. This CDR3 comprises 14 residues. V was clipped by 5 bases and J by 2 bases, with 12 bases between them. The CDR3 nucleotides are TGTGCCAGCAGCCCGATCGGGGCTAACACTGAAGCTTTCTTT. Its translation: CASSPIGANTEAFF.

This clonotype was seen only a few times. The V and J genes are TRBV7-9 and TRBJ1-6; TRBD1 matches 7 bases. Trimming at V came to 5 bases and at J to 8 bases, leaving 6 bases not matched to a gene. This CDR3 contains 14 residues. Germline lookup yields CDR1 SEHNR and CDR2 FQNEAQ (reference sequence). CDR3 amino acids: CASSAGTVYSPLHF. The CDR3 DNA follows: TGTGCCAGCAGCGCCGGGACAGTCTATTCACCCCTCCACTTT.

Ten or more counts support this clonotype. The chain employs TRBV20-1 and TRBJ2-3, with D perhaps given as TRBD1 or TRBD2 (5 bases each). Germline V lookup: CDR1 DFQATT, CDR2 SNEGSKA (reference sequence). This CDR3 contains 16 residues. V lost 3 bases to trimming and J lost 0 bases, with 16 bases between them. CDR3 sequence (DNA): TGCAGTGCTAGGGGGCTGGCGGGCCTTAGCACAGATACGCAGTATTTT. Amino acids: CSARGLAGLSTDTQYF.

In regard to this clonotype: Sequence at one end of the junction differs from germline and may be a read error. The chain combines TRBV4-3 with TRBJ1-1, with D possibly matching TRBD1 (5 bases). The CDR3 runs 16 residues. The germline V gene encodes CDR1 LGHNA and CDR2 YSLEER. CDR3 nucleotide sequence: TGCGCCAGCAGCCATGGGGGTTCGGCAGAGAACGCTGAAGCTTTCTTT. Its translation is CASSHGGSAENAEAFF.

This clonotype occurred many times. J is TRBJ2-6 and V is TRBV5-6; no clear D gene. CDR1 is SGHDT, CDR2 YYEEEE, per germline. CDR3 length: 18 residues. With 6 bases removed from V and 1 base from J, the gap between germline ends came to 20 bases. In nucleotides, the CDR3 is TGTGCCAGCATTCCATTGGGCCCAGAAGGGTCTGGGGCCAACGTCCTGACTTTC. Translation: CASIPLGPEGSGANVLTF.

This clonotype showed up many times. The chain carries TRBV29-1 and TRBJ2-2; D call uncertain. Trimming removed 2 bases from V and 4 bases from J, with 11 bases in between. The CDR3 spans 14 residues. The germline CDR1 and CDR2 sequences are SQVTM and ANQGSEA. This chain's CDR3 is CSVESGTPTGELFF. The DNA of the CDR3 is TGCAGCGTTGAATCGGGTACTCCCACCGGGGAGCTGTTTTTT.

This chain links TRBV9 with TRBJ2-3, with 9 nucleotides matching TRBD2. The CDR3 is made up of 15 amino acids. With V trimmed by 2 bases and J by 5 bases, 6 bases remained unmatched. From germline, CDR1 is SGDLS and CDR2 YYNGEE. The chain's CDR3 is CASSVWGLARDTQYF. In DNA form, the CDR3 reads TGTGCCAGCAGCGTGTGGGGACTAGCAAGAGATACGCAGTATTTT.

V is TRBV7-2 and J is TRBJ1-1; D gene unclear. Germline values: CDR1 SGHTA, CDR2 FQGNSA. Trimming took off 6 bases at V and 6 bases at J, with 17 bases between the two ends. The CDR3 length is 14 residues. The CDR3 DNA reads TGTGCCAGCAGTCCTACGACGGGAGTCGCTGAAGCTTTCTTT. Its translation is CASSPTTGVAEAFF.

In its sample, this clonotype was seen a few times. The chain joins TRBV20-1 to TRBJ2-5; a possible D gene is TRBD2 (5 bases). The V gene's germline CDR1 is DFQATT and CDR2 SNEGSKA (reference sequence). The V gene lost 6 bases and the J gene lost 2 bases, with 13 bases spanning the gap. The CDR3 has 13 amino acids. This CDR3 reads CSACPDWQETQYF. Here the CDR3 DNA reads TGCAGTGCCTGCCCGGACTGGCAAGAGACCCAGTACTTC.

This clonotype was seen a handful of times. The V and J genes are TRBV2 and TRBJ2-1, with a possible D match to TRBD1 (6 bases). Trimming left V 8 bases short and J 0 bases short, with 11 bases between. In germline, CDR1 is SNHLY, CDR2 FYNNEI. The CDR3 spans 14 residues. The CDR3 nucleotides are TGTGCCAGCCGTGGACAGAGCTCCTACAATGAGCAGTTCTTC. Amino acids: CASRGQSSYNEQFF.

This clonotype has ten or more counts. This rearrangement joins TRBV28 to TRBJ2-3, with unresolved D. The CDR3 totals 13 residues. Trimming took 1 base from V and 2 from J, leaving 4 bases between them. Germline values: CDR1 MDHEN, CDR2 SYDVKM. The CDR3 here is CASSLLPTDTQYF. The CDR3 DNA reads TGTGCCAGCAGTTTATTACCCACAGATACGCAGTATTTT.

This clonotype was observed at least ten times. The rearrangement links TRBV12-3 or TRBV12-4 to TRBJ1-1; the D is unclear. The ends were cut back, 6 bases at V and 3 bases at J, with 8 bases in the middle. The CDR3 consists of 12 residues. The CDR3 protein is CASRSFDTEAFF. CDR3 nucleotides: TGTGCCAGCAGGAGTTTTGACACTGAAGCTTTCTTT.

This clonotype was seen at least ten times. The chain carries TRBV2 and TRBJ2-1; no firm D call. CDR1 and CDR2 (germline): SNHLY, FYNNEI. This CDR3 has 16 residues. V dropped 6 bases and J dropped 0 bases, with 15 bases sitting between them. In DNA, the CDR3 is TGTGCCAGCAGCGATAGTGGTTCTTTCTCCTACAATGAGCAGTTCTTC. As protein: CASSDSGSFSYNEQFF.

CDR3 sequence: CASKGVRNQPQHF. DNA for the CDR3: TGTGCCAGCAAAGGAGTAAGGAATCAGCCCCAGCATTTT. The rearrangement links TRBV6-2 or TRBV6-3 to TRBJ1-5, with D uncertain. The V end lost 7 bases, the J end lost 4 bases, and 11 bases lay between the germline ends. The germline V gene encodes CDR1 MNHEY and CDR2 SVGEGT. The CDR3 spans 13 residues.

Of note for this clonotype: At one boundary the junction diverges from the germline segment, which might be a read error. This chain uses TRBV30 with TRBJ2-3, with 12 positions matching TRBD2. The germline gives CDR1 GTSNPN, CDR2 SVGIG (reference sequence). The CDR3 is 16 residues long. The CDR3 region has the DNA TGTGCATGGAGTATTCCGACTAGCGGGAGCATAGATACGCAGTATTTT. It translates to CAWSIPTSGSIDTQYF.

This clonotype was counted ten times or more. V and J are TRBV6-2 or TRBV6-3 and TRBJ1-5; TRBD1 might be the D (5 bases). Germline assignment: CDR1 MNHEY and CDR2 SVGEGT. This CDR3 region has 16 residues. The ends were cut back, 2 bases at V and 3 bases at J, with 14 bases in the middle. The CDR3 DNA reads as TGTGCCAGCAGTTACAAGACAGAAAGCCCCAATCAGCCCCAGCATTTT. This codes for CASSYKTESPNQPQHF.

V usage is TRBV5-1 and J usage is TRBJ2-3; 13 positions match TRBD2. The CDR3 runs to 15 residues. The V and J ends lost 6 bases and 4 bases, in that order; junction bases with no gene match: 5. The germline CDR1 and CDR2 sequences are SGHRS and YFSETQ. CDR3 in DNA: TGCGCCAGCAACCCAGGACTAGCGGGAGCAGATACGCAGTATTTT. Amino acid sequence: CASNPGLAGADTQYF.